A selection of T cell receptor beta chains follows, all from one sample in a study of cytomegalovirus exposure and HLA in healthy donors. Method: immunoSEQ multiplex PCR; TCRdb's copy keeps in-frame clones and lacks some. The sample holds around 130,000 clones, roughly four fifths seen once. The source material was PBMCs. These receptors all come from a boy under 10 years old in good health and CMV-seronegative. Both conserved end residues are part of each CDR3. Fields, in order: D gene, clone size, J gene, V gene, CDR3 DNA, CDR3 protein. The D gene is left open where the match is weak. Some rows mark clone size as missing; the rest say once, few, many or name a class of expanded clone.

. | . | TRBJ1-1 | TRBV2 | TGTGCCAGCAGTGAGGGGCCTGAGGGGGAACGGCAGGACCCTGCTTGGTGTGAAGCTTTCTTT | CASSEGPEGERQDPAWCEAFF
TRBD2 | . | TRBJ2-1 | TRBV7-3 | TGTGCCAGCAGCCTCCAAGAAGCGGGAGGTCAAAATGAGCAGTTCTTC | CASSLQEAGGQNEQFF
TRBD1 | once | TRBJ2-7 | TRBV6-1 | TGTGCCAGCAGTACCAGGGGGTACGAGCAGTACTTC | CASSTRGYEQYF
TRBD1 | once | TRBJ2-2 | TRBV29-1 | TGCAGCGTGGACAGGGGCGTAGATGGGGTCGGGGAGCTGTTTTTT | CSVDRGVDGVGELFF
. | . | TRBJ1-5 | TRBV4-2 | TGTGCCAGCAGCCAAGATCTACCCGGTAGCAATCAGCCCCAGCATTTT | CASSQDLPGSNQPQHF
. | . | TRBJ1-1 | TRBV7-2 | TGTGCCAGCAGCTTAGTGTGGGGGCAGGGGAGCACTGAAGCTTTCTTT | CASSLVWGQGSTEAFF
. | few | TRBJ2-2 | TRBV27 | TGTGCCAGCAGTTCGGACAGCTCCGGGGAGCTGTTTTTT | CASSSDSSGELFF
. | . | TRBJ2-1 | TRBV5-4 | TGTGCCAGCGAAGTCAGGGCAGTCCGCAATGAGCAGTTCTTC | CASEVRAVRNEQFF
TRBD2 | . | TRBJ2-3 | TRBV7-3 | TGTGCCAGCAGCTTAAATGCTCCTGCTACGGGACTAGCGGGGGGGCTTGGTACAGATACGCAGTATTTT | CASSLNAPATGLAGGLGTDTQYF
. | . | TRBJ2-7 | TRBV7-9 | TGTGCCAGCAGCCCCACACTATCGACAGACGAGACCTACGAGCAGTACTTC | CASSPTLSTDETYEQYF
TRBD1 | . | TRBJ2-2 | TRBV4-3 | TGCGCCAGCAGCCAAGATGGGCCAGGGGGTCGCACCGGGGAGCTGTTTTTT | CASSQDGPGGRTGELFF
TRBD1 | . | TRBJ1-5 | TRBV2 | TGTGCCAGCAGTCCTTTTACAGGGGGTGATCAGCCCCAGCATTTT | CASSPFTGGDQPQHF
. | . | TRBJ2-3 | TRBV5-1 | TGCGCCAGCAGCTTGGTGGCAGGGGCCCGCACAGATACGCAGTATTTT | CASSLVAGARTDTQYF
TRBD1 | . | TRBJ1-1 | TRBV11-2 | TGTGCCAGCAGCCTTGGACAGGTAGAAGAAGCTTTCTTT | CASSLGQVEEAFF
TRBD1 | once | TRBJ1-2 | TRBV7-9 | TGTGCCAGCAGCTTTCCGGACCCCAGGGGGAACTATGGCTACACCTTC | CASSFPDPRGNYGYTF
. | . | TRBJ2-3 | TRBV10-3 | TGTGCCATCAGTGGGGCCGAAGAGATCACAGATACGCAGTATTTT | CAISGAEEITDTQYF
TRBD1 | . | TRBJ1-6 | TRBV5-1 | TGCGCCAGCAGCTTGGGAGGGGGCAGCGATTCACCCCTCCACTTT | CASSLGGGSDSPLHF